The 22 T cell receptor beta chains reported below all come from one sample, sequenced in a study of cytomegalovirus exposure and HLA in healthy donors. The table came from immunoSEQ multiplex PCR; TCRdb's copy has only in-frame clones and leaves some out. The table has 250,000 to 350,000 clones, roughly 90% seen once. What was sequenced was PBMCs. These receptors originate from a young woman in good health and CMV-seronegative.

The chain joins TRBV29-1 to TRBJ2-1; TRBD2 agrees at 12 bases. Losses at the gene ends were 6 bases for V and 2 bases for J; bases not matched to a gene: 14. Germline CDR1 reads SQVTM; CDR2 reads ANQGSEA. The CDR3 loop spans 18 amino acids. CDR3 amino acids: CSVDPGLAGAFPYNEQFF. As DNA, the CDR3 is TGCAGCGTCGATCCGGGACTAGCGGGCGCCTTTCCCTACAATGAGCAGTTCTTC.

This clone was observed a single time. The CDR3 DNA is TGTGCCAGCAGCAAACCGGGACTCTCATCCTATGGCTACACCTTC. As protein: CASSKPGLSSYGYTF. This chain links TRBV7-2 with TRBJ1-2; perhaps TRBD1 as D (5 bases). The germline V gene encodes CDR1 SGHTA and CDR2 FQGNSA. The germline V and J ends were trimmed by 5 bases and 4 bases, with 17 bases remaining between them. This CDR3 is built from 15 residues.

The chain couples TRBV7-2 to TRBJ2-4; the D gene is possibly TRBD2 (6 bases). The CDR3 is 17 residues long. The germline CDR1 and CDR2 sequences are SGHTA and FQGNSA. With 5 bases removed from V and 0 bases from J, the gap between germline ends came to 17 bases. This CDR3 reads CASSAWSSAGAKNIQYF. The DNA for the CDR3 is TGTGCCAGCAGCGCTTGGTCTAGCGCGGGAGCCAAAAACATTCAGTACTTC. Variable domain in full (rest from reference TRBV7-2 and TRBJ2-4): GAGVSQSPSNKVTEKGKDVELRCDPISGHTALYWYRQSLGQGLEFLIYFQGNSAPDKSGLPSDRFSAERTGGSVSTLTIQRTQQEDSAVYLCASSAWSSAGAKNIQYFGAGTRLSVL.

The chain carries TRBV2 and TRBJ2-1, with D perhaps matching TRBD2 (6 bases). The CDR3 is 15 amino acids. The germline gives CDR1 SNHLY, CDR2 FYNNEI. The V and J ends lost 4 bases and 5 bases respectively, with 15 bases between them. The CDR3 protein is CASSGGSGGDNEQFF. CDR3 sequence (DNA): TGTGCCAGCAGTGGGGGCAGCGGAGGGGACAATGAGCAGTTCTTC. The entire variable domain, with the rest obtained from reference TRBV2 and TRBJ2-1, is as follows: EPEVTQTPSHQVTQMGQEVILRCVPISNHLYFYWYRQILGQKVEFLVSFYNNEISEKSEIFDDQFSVERPDGSNFTLKIRSTKLEDSAMYFCASSGGSGGDNEQFFGPGTRLTVL.

The chain is built from TRBV4-3 and TRBJ2-1, with TRBD1 identical over 7 bases. Germline trimming cut 4 bases from V and 0 bases from J; bases unmatched to any gene: 12. The CDR3 is made up of 18 amino acids. Germline V gives CDR1 LGHNA, CDR2 YSLEER. CDR3: CASSRRRSGQSSYNEQFF. The DNA for the CDR3 is TGCGCCAGCAGCCGACGACGCTCGGGACAGTCCTCCTACAATGAGCAGTTCTTC.

V usage is TRBV7-9 and J usage is TRBJ2-1; TRBD1 is a possible D gene (6 bases). Germline values: CDR1 SEHNR, CDR2 FQNEAQ (reference sequence). The germline V and J ends were trimmed by 5 bases and 6 bases, with 14 bases remaining between them. CDR3 length equals 14 residues. The CDR3 DNA reads TGTGCCAGCAGCCGCCTACAGGGTATCAATGAGCAGTTCTTC. This codes for CASSRLQGINEQFF.

V is TRBV5-4 and J is TRBJ2-7; 7 nucleotides match TRBD1. Germline-derived CDR1 and CDR2 are SGHNT and YYREEE (reference sequence). This CDR3 contains 15 residues. V was pared by 2 bases and J by 3 bases, with 8 bases of the junction left unmatched. Written as DNA, the CDR3 is TGTGCCAGCAGCTTCACTGGACAGGCCTTCTACGAGCAGTACTTC. Translation gives CASSFTGQAFYEQYF.

V usage is TRBV29-1 and J usage is TRBJ2-5; possibly TRBD1 for D (5 bases). Trimming stripped 4 bases from V and 2 bases from J, with 14 bases between. The CDR3 is 14 amino acids. The germline V gene has CDR1 SQVTM and CDR2 ANQGSEA. The CDR3 sequence is CSVVWGGSQETQYF. CDR3 DNA sequence: TGCAGCGTTGTGTGGGGCGGTAGTCAAGAGACCCAGTACTTC.

This chain joins TRBV5-1 and TRBJ2-6; D is ambiguous. Germline CDR1 reads SGHRS; CDR2 reads YFSETQ. V was cut by 6 bases and J by 4 bases, with 20 bases left in between. This CDR3 region has 17 residues. CDR3 amino acids: CASNRESSTTGANVLTF. CDR3 in DNA: TGCGCCAGCAATCGAGAGTCCTCCACCACGGGGGCCAACGTCCTGACTTTC. Combining the CDR3 with reference TRBV5-1 and TRBJ2-6 gives the whole variable domain KAGVTQTPRYLIKTRGQQVTLSCSPISGHRSVSWYQQTPGQGLQFLFEYFSETQRNKGNFPGRFSGRQFSNSRSEMNVSTLELGDSALYLCASNRESSTTGANVLTFGAGSRLTVL.

The chain links TRBV4-2 to TRBJ1-2, with a tentative D call TRBD1 (6 bases). The CDR3 totals 15 residues. V dropped 0 bases and J dropped 3 bases, with 11 bases sitting between them. CDR1 and CDR2 (germline): LGHNA, YNFKEQ. The CDR3: CASSQDYPGDYGYTF. The DNA of the CDR3 is TGTGCCAGCAGCCAAGATTATCCAGGGGACTATGGCTACACCTTC.

The chain uses TRBV9 and TRBJ2-5; 7 bases are shared with TRBD2. The CDR3 sequence is 14 residues long. V dropped 3 bases and J dropped 5; count of bases not matched to a gene: 7. The germline V gene encodes CDR1 SGDLS and CDR2 YYNGEE. The CDR3 bases are TGTGCCAGCAGCGGGGGGGGACTCTGGGAGACCCAGTACTTC. Translation gives CASSGGGLWETQYF.

This chain joins TRBV28 and TRBJ2-7; D might be TRBD1 (6 bases). V was shortened by 6 bases and J by 0 bases, with 12 bases between the two germline ends. Per germline, CDR1 MDHEN and CDR2 SYDVKM. The CDR3 is 14 amino acids. CDR3 sequence: CASRPGQNSYEQYF. The CDR3 nucleotides are TGTGCCAGCAGGCCCGGACAGAACTCCTACGAGCAGTACTTC.

This chain links TRBV4-2 with TRBJ1-4; TRBD1 agrees at 8 bases. V was clipped by 0 bases and J by 4 bases; unmatched bases: 1. The CDR3 extends over 15 amino acids. From germline, CDR1 is LGHNA and CDR2 YNFKEQ. The CDR3 is CASSQEDRVNEKLFF. The CDR3 region has the DNA TGTGCCAGCAGCCAAGAGGACAGGGTTAATGAAAAACTGTTTTTT.

This chain joins TRBV4-1 and TRBJ2-7; 7 bases are a match to TRBD1. Germline CDR1 and CDR2: MGHRA and YSYEKL. The CDR3 spans 15 residues. Losses at the gene ends were 0 bases for V and 1 base for J; bases not matched to a gene: 3. This CDR3 is CASSQEWTGSYEQYF. The CDR3 DNA is TGCGCCAGCAGCCAAGAGTGGACAGGTTCCTACGAGCAGTACTTC.

The J gene is TRBJ2-7, the V gene TRBV19; D is possibly TRBD1 (5 bases). Trimming removed 5 bases from V and 2 bases from J, with 13 bases in between. The germline V gene has CDR1 LNHDA and CDR2 SQIVND (reference sequence). This CDR3 has 14 amino acids. CDR3 residues: CASSEDSYTYEQYF. CDR3 DNA sequence: TGTGCCAGTAGTGAAGACAGTTACACCTACGAGCAGTACTTC. The variable domain in full, completed from reference TRBV19 and TRBJ2-7, reads DGGITQSPKYLFRKEGQNVTLSCEQNLNHDAMYWYRQDPGQGLRLIYYSQIVNDFQKGDIAEGYSVSREKKESFPLTVTSAQKNPTAFYLCASSEDSYTYEQYFGPGTRLTVT.

The rearrangement uses TRBV29-1 and TRBJ1-2; 7 bases align to TRBD1. CDR3 length: 12 amino acids. With V trimmed by 8 bases and J by 3 bases, 6 bases remained unmatched. The V gene's germline CDR1 is SQVTM and CDR2 ANQGSEA. For the CDR3, the DNA is TGCAGCTCCGACAGGGAGGACTATGGCTACACCTTC. Translation: CSSDREDYGYTF.

The CDR3 loop reads CASSQATGFTNEKLFF. DNA for the CDR3: TGTGCCAGCTCACAAGCTACAGGTTTTACTAATGAAAAACTGTTTTTT. The gene calls are TRBV18 and TRBJ1-4; D perhaps matches TRBD1 (5 bases). The V and J ends lost 4 bases and 2 bases respectively, with 14 bases between them. Germline CDR1 is KGHSH and CDR2 is LQKENI. The CDR3 loop spans 16 amino acids.

The chain links TRBV27 to TRBJ2-5; TRBD2 matches at 12 bases. CDR1 is MNHEY, CDR2 SMNVEV, per germline (reference sequence). V trimming: 5 bases; J trimming: 6 bases; junction bases outside the gene matches: 7. This CDR3 is built from 15 residues. The CDR3 spells CASSKTSGGVQTQYF. The CDR3 nucleotides read TGTGCCAGCAGTAAGACTAGCGGGGGAGTACAGACCCAGTACTTC.

V is TRBV9 and J is TRBJ2-3; 7 nucleotides align to TRBD2. Germline CDR1 SGDLS, CDR2 YYNGEE. CDR3 length: 18 amino acids. Unmatched junction bases numbered 13, after V lost 0 bases and J lost 3 bases. CDR3 sequence reads: CASSVASGPLGGTDTQYF. The CDR3 coding sequence is TGTGCCAGCAGCGTAGCTAGCGGCCCCCTTGGGGGGACAGATACGCAGTATTTT. Full variable domain (rest looked up from reference TRBV9 and TRBJ2-3): DSGVTQTPKHLITATGQRVTLRCSPRSGDLSVYWYQQSLDQGLQFLIQYYNGEERAKGNILERFSAQQFPDLHSELNLSSLELGDSALYFCASSVASGPLGGTDTQYFGPGTRLTVL.

The CDR3 DNA is TGCGCCAGCAGTCACCCCGGCGCAGGCGCCTTCTACGAGCAGTACTTC. This encodes CASSHPGAGAFYEQYF. J is TRBJ2-7 and V is TRBV10-2; D unresolved. V was pared by 5 bases and J by 3 bases, with 20 bases between. The CDR3 consists of 16 residues. Germline CDR1 reads WSHSY; CDR2 reads SAAADI.

The chain recombines TRBV7-2 with TRBJ2-5, with 8 positions matching TRBD2. Germline V gene lookup returns CDR1 SGHTA and CDR2 FQGNSA. The CDR3 contains 14 residues. With 3 bases clipped from V and 4 bases from J, the junction kept 4 bases outside the gene matches. The CDR3 coding sequence is TGTGCCAGCAGCTTGGGACTAGGGGTAGAGACCCAGTACTTC. This encodes CASSLGLGVETQYF. The variable domain in full, completed from reference TRBV7-2 and TRBJ2-5, reads GAGVSQSPSNKVTEKGKDVELRCDPISGHTALYWYRQSLGQGLEFLIYFQGNSAPDKSGLPSDRFSAERTGGSVSTLTIQRTQQEDSAVYLCASSLGLGVETQYFGPGTRLLVL.

The chain joins TRBV7-2 to TRBJ1-4, with D hard to call. The CDR3 consists of 14 residues. CDR1 is SGHTA, CDR2 FQGNSA, per germline. V was trimmed by 1 base and J by 4 bases, leaving 7 bases between them. The CDR3 spells CASSLVSGNEKLFF. The DNA for the CDR3 is TGTGCCAGCAGCTTAGTATCCGGTAATGAAAAACTGTTTTTT.